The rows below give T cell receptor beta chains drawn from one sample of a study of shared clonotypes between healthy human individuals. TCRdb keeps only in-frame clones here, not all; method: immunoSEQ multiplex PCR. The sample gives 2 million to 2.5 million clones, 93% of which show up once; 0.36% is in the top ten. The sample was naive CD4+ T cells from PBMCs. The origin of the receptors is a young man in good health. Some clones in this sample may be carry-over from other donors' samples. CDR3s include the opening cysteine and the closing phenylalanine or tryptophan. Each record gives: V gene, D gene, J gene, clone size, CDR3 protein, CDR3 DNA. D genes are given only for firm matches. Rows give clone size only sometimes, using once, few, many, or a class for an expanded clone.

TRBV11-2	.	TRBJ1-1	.	CASSNQAFF	TGTGCCAGCAGCAACCAAGCTTTCTTT
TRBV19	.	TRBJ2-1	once	CASGTPAEQFF	TGTGCCAGCGGGACGCCGGCTGAGCAGTTCTTC
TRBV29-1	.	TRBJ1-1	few	CSVRIRADTEAFF	TGCAGCGTGCGAATACGAGCAGACACTGAAGCTTTCTTT
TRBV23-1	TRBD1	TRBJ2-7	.	CASRDRGLKRERVEQYF	TGCGCCAGCAGGGACAGGGGGCTCAAGCGGGAGAGAGTCGAGCAGTACTTC
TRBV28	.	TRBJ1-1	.	CASRELRDEAFF	TGTGCCAGCAGAGAACTCCGGGACGAAGCTTTCTTT
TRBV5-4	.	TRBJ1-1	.	CASSFVAGSNTEAFF	TGTGCCAGCAGCTTCGTGGCCGGCTCGAACACTGAAGCTTTCTTT
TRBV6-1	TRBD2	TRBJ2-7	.	CASSVRRGGTSINEQYF	TGTGCCAGCAGTGTCCGGAGGGGGGGGACTAGTATAAACGAGCAGTACTTC
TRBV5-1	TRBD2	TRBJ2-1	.	CASGTGLAGVPEFF	TGCGCCAGCGGGACGGGACTAGCGGGAGTACCAGAGTTCTTC
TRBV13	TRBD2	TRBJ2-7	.	CASRVGGGPYEQYF	TGTGCCAGCAGAGTGGGCGGGGGGCCCTACGAGCAGTACTTC
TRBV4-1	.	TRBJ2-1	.	CASSQDYRQTYNEQFF	TGCGCCAGCAGCCAAGATTACCGACAGACCTACAATGAGCAGTTCTTC
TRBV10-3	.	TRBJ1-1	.	CAISERGALIEAFF	TGTGCCATCAGTGAGCGAGGGGCCCTCATTGAAGCTTTCTTT
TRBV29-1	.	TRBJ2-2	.	CSVDGGRTSNTGELFF	TGCAGCGTTGATGGGGGGCGGACTTCGAACACCGGGGAGCTGTTTTTT
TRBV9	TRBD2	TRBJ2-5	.	CASTRAGASGLQETQYF	TGTGCCAGCACTCGGGCTGGGGCTAGCGGACTCCAAGAGACCCAGTACTTC
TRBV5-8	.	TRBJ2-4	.	CASSLRTLAKNIQYF	TGTGCCAGCAGCCTCCGGACCTTAGCCAAAAACATTCAGTACTTC
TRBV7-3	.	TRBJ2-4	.	CASSLSEGIQYF	TGTGCCAGCAGCTTAAGCGAGGGCATTCAGTACTTC
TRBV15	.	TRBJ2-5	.	CATSSRKGSETQYF	TGTGCCACCAGCTCCCGGAAGGGATCAGAGACCCAGTACTTC
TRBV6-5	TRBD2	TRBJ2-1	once	CASRPGLAFNEQFF	TGTGCCAGCAGACCAGGACTAGCCTTCAATGAGCAGTTCTTC
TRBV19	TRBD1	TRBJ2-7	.	CASRAWEGTGDYEQYF	TGTGCCAGTAGGGCGTGGGAAGGGACAGGAGACTACGAGCAGTACTTC
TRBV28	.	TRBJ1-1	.	CASSSPGGMNTEAFF	TGTGCCAGCAGTTCCCCCGGGGGTATGAACACTGAAGCTTTCTTT
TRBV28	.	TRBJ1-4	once	CASSLSQGTPTNEKLFF	TGTGCCAGCAGTTTATCGCAGGGTACTCCAACTAATGAAAAACTGTTTTTT
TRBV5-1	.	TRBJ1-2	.	CASSITTASYGYTF	TGCGCCAGTAGTATCACAACGGCTTCCTATGGCTACACCTTC
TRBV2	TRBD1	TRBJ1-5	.	CASTSTGVSTTNQPQHF	TGTGCCAGTACATCCACAGGGGTATCCACTACAAATCAGCCCCAGCATTTT
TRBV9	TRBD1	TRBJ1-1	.	CASSVAGGAEAFF	TGTGCCAGCAGCGTAGCAGGGGGCGCGGAGGCTTTCTTT
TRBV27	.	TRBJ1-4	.	CASSPRNRVTNEKLFF	TGTGCCAGCAGTCCCCGGAACCGGGTGACTAATGAAAAACTGTTTTTT
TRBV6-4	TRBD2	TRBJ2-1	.	CASPRGASGNNEQFF	TGTGCCAGCCCCCGGGGTGCTAGCGGGAACAATGAGCAGTTCTTC